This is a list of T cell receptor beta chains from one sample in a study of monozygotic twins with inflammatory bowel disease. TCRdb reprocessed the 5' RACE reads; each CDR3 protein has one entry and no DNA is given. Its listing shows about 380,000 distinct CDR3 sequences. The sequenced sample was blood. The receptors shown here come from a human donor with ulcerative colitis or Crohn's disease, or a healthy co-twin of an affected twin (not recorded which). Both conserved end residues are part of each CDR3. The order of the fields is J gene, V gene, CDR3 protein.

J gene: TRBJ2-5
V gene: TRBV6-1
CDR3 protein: CASSERGMDQETQYF

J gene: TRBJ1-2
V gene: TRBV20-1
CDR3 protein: CSASVTGTGIYGYTF

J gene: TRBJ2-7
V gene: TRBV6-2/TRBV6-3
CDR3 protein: CATRTGTFLLEQYF

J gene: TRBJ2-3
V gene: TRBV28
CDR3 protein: CASSLYGLRADTQYF

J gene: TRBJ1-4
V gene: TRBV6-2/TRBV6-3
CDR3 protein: CASSSGSNEKLFF

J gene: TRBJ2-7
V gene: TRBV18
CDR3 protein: CASSRNTGTAASYEQYF

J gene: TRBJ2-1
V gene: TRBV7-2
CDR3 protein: CASSIDSYNEQFF

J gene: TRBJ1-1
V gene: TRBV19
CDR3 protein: CASIGVNTEAFF

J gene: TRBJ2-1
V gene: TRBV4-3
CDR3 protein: CASSLLTWPGNEQFF

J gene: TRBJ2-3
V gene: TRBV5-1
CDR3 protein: CASSFVTSGGRDTQYF

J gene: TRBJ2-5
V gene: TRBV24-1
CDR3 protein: CATSEGTGYPVETQYF

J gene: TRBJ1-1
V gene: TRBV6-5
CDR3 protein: CASSYQGTGNTEAFF

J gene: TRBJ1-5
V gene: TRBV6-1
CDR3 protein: CASSRRGRGNQPQHF

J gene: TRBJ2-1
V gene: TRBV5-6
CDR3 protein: CASSFLGSDEQFF

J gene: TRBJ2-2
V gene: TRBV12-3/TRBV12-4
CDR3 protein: CASRNRQFNTGELFF

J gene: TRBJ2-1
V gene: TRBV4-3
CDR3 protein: CASSQDRQIATLDEQFF

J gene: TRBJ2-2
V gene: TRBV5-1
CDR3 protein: CASSRTNNQGQGVLFF

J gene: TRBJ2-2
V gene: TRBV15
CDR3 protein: CATSRGSGGFFRGGELFF

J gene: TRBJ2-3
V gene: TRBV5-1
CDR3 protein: CASSFRLAGDSTDTQYF

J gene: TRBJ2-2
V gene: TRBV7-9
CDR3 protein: CASSISRTSAGELFF

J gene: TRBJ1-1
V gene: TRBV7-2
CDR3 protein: CASSLDSVGREAFF

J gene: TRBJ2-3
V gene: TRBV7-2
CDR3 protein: CASSKQGADTQYF

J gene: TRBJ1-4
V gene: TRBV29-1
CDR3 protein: CSVVVTLGEKLFF

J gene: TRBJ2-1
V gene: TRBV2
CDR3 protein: CASSEAGGQFF

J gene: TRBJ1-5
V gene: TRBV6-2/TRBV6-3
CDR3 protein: CASSYAFSQPQHF

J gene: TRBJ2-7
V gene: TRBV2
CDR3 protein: CASSYERHLGAYEQYF

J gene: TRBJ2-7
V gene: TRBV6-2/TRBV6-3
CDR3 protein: CASSYSRQEGRETYEQYF

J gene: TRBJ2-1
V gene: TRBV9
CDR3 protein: CASVTLGSYNEQFF

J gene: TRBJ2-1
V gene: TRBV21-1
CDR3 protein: CASSCRTSGGPTPSEQFF

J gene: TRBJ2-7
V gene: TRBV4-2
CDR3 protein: CASSQEQNSYEQYF

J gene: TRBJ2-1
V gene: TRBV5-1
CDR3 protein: CASSLVAQLAGGLYNEQFF

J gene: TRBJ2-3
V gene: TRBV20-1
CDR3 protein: CSARPRDTQYF

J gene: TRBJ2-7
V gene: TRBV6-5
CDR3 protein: CASSYSERGTYEQYF

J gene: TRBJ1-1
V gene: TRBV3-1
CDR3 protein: CASSQVVQDPVAFF

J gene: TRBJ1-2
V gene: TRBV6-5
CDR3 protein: CASSYQDRGANYGYTF

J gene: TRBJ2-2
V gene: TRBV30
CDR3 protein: CAWSGWGLNTGELFF

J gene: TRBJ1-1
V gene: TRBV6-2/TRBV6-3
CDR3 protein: CASRDEGTEAFF

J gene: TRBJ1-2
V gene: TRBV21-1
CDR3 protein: CASSPAGQLWRGYTF

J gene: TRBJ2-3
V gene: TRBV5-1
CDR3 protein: CASSGLVADTQYF

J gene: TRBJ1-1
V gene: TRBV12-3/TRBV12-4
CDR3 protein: CASKRAGALISGTEAFF

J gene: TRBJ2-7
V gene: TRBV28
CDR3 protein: CASSLLDRTLYEQYF

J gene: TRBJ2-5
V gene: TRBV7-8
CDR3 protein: CASSLGALGGGAAETQYF

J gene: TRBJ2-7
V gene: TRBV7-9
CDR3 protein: CASSSTGLTAYEQYF

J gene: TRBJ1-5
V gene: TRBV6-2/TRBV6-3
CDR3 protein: CASSSNRGFNQPQHF

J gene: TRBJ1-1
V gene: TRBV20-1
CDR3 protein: CSASQGWGMNTEAFF

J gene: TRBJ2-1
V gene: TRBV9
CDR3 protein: CASSVATGGGASYNEQFF

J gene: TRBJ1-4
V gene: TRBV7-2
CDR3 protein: CASSLGGPNEKLFF

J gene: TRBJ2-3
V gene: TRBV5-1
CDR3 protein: CASSLQGLMGGDTQYF

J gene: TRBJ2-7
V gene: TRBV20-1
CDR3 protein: CSARDLGGDFYEQYF

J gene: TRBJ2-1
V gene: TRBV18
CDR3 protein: CASLQWDSHNEQFF

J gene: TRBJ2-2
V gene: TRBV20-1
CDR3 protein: CSARVSNSGNTGELFF

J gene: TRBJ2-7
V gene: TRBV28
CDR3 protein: CASNSGAYEQYF

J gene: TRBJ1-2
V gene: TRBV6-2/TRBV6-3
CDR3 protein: CASSYSTANYGYTF

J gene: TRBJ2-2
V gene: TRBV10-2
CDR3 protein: CASSGTSGSNTGELFF

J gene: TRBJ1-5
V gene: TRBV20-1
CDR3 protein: CSALGDSNQPQHF

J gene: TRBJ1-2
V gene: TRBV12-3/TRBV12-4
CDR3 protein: CASSSPRRANYGYTF

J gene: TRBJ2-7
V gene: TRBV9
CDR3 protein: CASSVAGQGGEQYF

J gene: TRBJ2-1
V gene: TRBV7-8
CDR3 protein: CASSLVGGPYLGEQFF